This T cell receptor beta chain stems from a study of blood T cell repertoires in COVID-19. Authors' methods: Cell counts per sample came from amplifying reference gene primers. TCRdb's table, derived via immunoSEQ multiplex PCR, lists solely in-frame clones and lacks some. V, J and clone size derive from that table, while D and trimming were established from the DNA sequence. Of roughly 20,000 clones in the sample, around 79% were seen once. Looked up from germline, CDR1 is MDHEN and CDR2 is SYDVKM. The CDR3 has 13 residues. Trimming left V 4 bases short and J 4 bases short, with 10 bases between. This rearrangement joins TRBV28 to TRBJ1-2; TRBD1 might be the D (5 bases). This sequence was found in an elderly man with acute or convalescent COVID-19. Sequencing was performed on peripheral blood. CDR3 in amino acids: CASSSDTIYGYTF. The CDR3 bases are TGTGCCAGCAGTTCGGACACAATCTATGGCTACACCTTC.